This T cell receptor (beta chain) was recorded in a study of shared clonotypes between healthy human individuals. Each donor was a Caucasian adult residing in Nashville, Tennessee. Measured with immunoSEQ multiplex PCR; TCRdb has only the in-frame clones, and not every one. The sample shows around 980,000 clones, around three quarters of them seen only once. This CDR3 spans 13 amino acids. Trimming removed 6 bases from V and 4 bases from J, with 12 bases in between. Germline loops: CDR1 MNHEY, CDR2 SVGAGI. The source is a man aged 18 to 29 in good health. Some clones in this sample may be carry-over from other donors' samples. The sequenced sample consisted of memory CD4+ T cells from PBMCs. As to subset: CD45RA-negative fraction. The V gene is TRBV6-5, the J gene TRBJ1-2; D perhaps matches TRBD1 (5 bases). The CDR3 is CASRGQGLYGYTF. In DNA form, the CDR3 reads TGTGCCAGCAGGGGGCAGGGTCTCTATGGCTACACCTTC.